This record concerns one T cell receptor beta chain sequence. Its recognized antigen is unknown. Base qualities are missing; no much larger clone stands one base away. This entry comes from a study of shared clonotypes between healthy human individuals (dated by TCRdb to about 2020). Study-level background: A couple of women and a few men aged 18 to 49 years were included in the cohort. For each donor, CD4 naive and CD4 memory were each given three plates, CD8 naive was given two plates, and CD8 memory was given one plate. Per donor, leukapheresis produced somewhere between about 0.85 and 9.5 billion PBMCs. To increase sequencing depth and limit assay-specific biases, different laboratories used diverse techniques to prepare libraries and sequence TCR repertoires. The study deeply sequenced blood TCR repertoires of several healthy adults to estimate repertoire size and the extent of clonotype sharing between individuals. Study-level results and caveats: Pairwise subsampling led to the expectation that sequencing depth would affect the degree of clonotype sharing among donors. Naive subsets generally had larger estimated clonotype richness than memory subsets. Even with the large sequencing depth, rarefaction of the sorted-subset datasets indicated that sequencing was incomplete. Across several donors, around 5% of naive CD4, approximately 4% of naive CD8, 2.3% of memory CD4, and under 0.45% of memory CD8 clonotypes were shared. The small number of donors limited the genetic and exposure-history diversity represented. Sampling was restricted to blood, and TCR repertoires in tissues likely differ from the TCR repertoires found in blood. Compared with non-shared clonotypes, the clonotypes found in all four sorted-subset donors had higher generation probabilities.

Using the deep immunoSEQ assay, multiplex PCR amplified TCR CDR3 regions from genomic DNA. Genomic DNA extracted from each cell subset was distributed evenly over all wells of several immunoSEQ 96-well plates, and each plate served as one replicate. Each replicate PCR for sorted subsets received roughly 0.2 ug genomic DNA, equal to about 29,000 T cell genomes. The purified libraries were quantified using a Qubit 3.0 fluorometer, sized with a Bioanalyzer 2100, and then quantified again using the KAPA Library Quantification kit. Every immunoSEQ 96-well plate was sequenced on a dedicated single-read 150-cycle Illumina NextSeq 550 flow cell. Per the source publication's procedure: Because the immunoSEQ output included only junctional sequences and no quality scores, the filtering could not be the same as the filtering used for full-length reads. To assign V/J genes and CDR3, sequences were annotated using PyIR, a Python wrapper for IgBLAST v1.9, with IMGT germline references. Any read was removed if the V/J assignment was weak (E-value above 1e-6), the CDR3 was missing, or the read contained stop codons, out-of-frame junctions, or ambiguous translated residues. V3J clonotypes were defined as sequences sharing the same inferred V gene, J gene, and CDR3 amino acid sequence. To compute the percentage overlap between repertoires, the number of shared unique clonotypes was divided by the size of the smaller repertoire. Richness of each repertoire was evaluated using RTK rarefaction, the Chao1 estimator, and Recon v2.1 estimates of unobserved clonotypes. Generation probabilities for all TCRbeta clonotypes obtained by the gDNA method from four donors were computed using OLGA. What TCRdb holds here is the immuneACCESS table cut down to in-frame rearrangements. Part of the clones is not present; checked against another copy, under half of the missing clones reflect an unresolved V gene, and the others are unexplained. From that table come the V and J calls and clone size; the DNA was used to work out D and trimming. This sample holds 800,000 or so clones; approximately 97% were observed only once. The ten largest make up roughly 0.23% of the sample.

Spanning cysteine to phenylalanine, the CDR3 consists of 14 amino acids. The sequence is cut down to CDR3 DNA, 42 bases in frame from base 1. The germline V gene (reference sequence) gives CDR1 as MNHEY and CDR2 as SMNVEV. Cut back by 6 bases and 6 bases, the V and J ends lie 15 bases apart. For the CD8 naive samples, CD45RO-negative cells were positively selected for CCR7, yielding a CD45RA+CCR7+ population from which TemRA cells were excluded. The donors were healthy, HIV-negative adults who had no recently reported acute infections or vaccinations. All donors were Caucasian adults living in Nashville, Tennessee, USA. Blood was collected by leukapheresis, and PBMCs were isolated by Ficoll-Histopaque density gradient centrifugation and then cryopreserved in liquid nitrogen vapor phase. Analytical flow cytometry was used to check the purity and quantity of each magnetically sorted T cell population. Genomic DNA was isolated from each sorted fraction and quantified by UV absorbance on a Nanodrop 2000c.

The sample consisted of naive CD8+ T cells sorted from blood. Read against the paper, the sample's cell subset or site label means: CD45RA+CCR7+. This TCR came from a man between 25 and 39 years old in good health. Recombination connected TRBV27 to TRBJ2-1, and TRBD2 may be the D gene, going by 6 matching bases. The DNA sequence is given as TGTGCCAGCAGGAACGGTTACGGGGGCAATGAGCAGTTCTTC. Its protein is CASRNGYGGNEQFF.